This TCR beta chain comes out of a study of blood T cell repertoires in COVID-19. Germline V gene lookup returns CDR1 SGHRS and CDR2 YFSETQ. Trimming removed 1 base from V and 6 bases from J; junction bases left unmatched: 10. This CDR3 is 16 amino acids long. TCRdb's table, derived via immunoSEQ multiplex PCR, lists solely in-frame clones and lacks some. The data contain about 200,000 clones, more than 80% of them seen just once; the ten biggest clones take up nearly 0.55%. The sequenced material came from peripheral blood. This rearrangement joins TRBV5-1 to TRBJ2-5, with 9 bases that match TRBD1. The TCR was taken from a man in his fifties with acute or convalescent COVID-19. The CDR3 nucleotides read TGCGCCAGCAGCTTGAGTACCGGGACAGGGAGGAAGACCCAGTACTTC. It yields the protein CASSLSTGTGRKTQYF.